The next 6 T cell receptor beta chains were all read from a single sample in a study of neurological immune-mediated disorders. TCRdb ran MiXCR on the 5' RACE reads and lists one entry per CDR3 protein. Altogether about 32,000 distinct CDR3 sequences are present, roughly 3.8% being singletons, with the ten largest covering about 2.2%. The sample comprised PBMCs. Receptors originate from a man aged 25-45 years with multiple sclerosis.

This clonotype has a handful of counts. The V and J genes are TRBV6-2 or TRBV6-3 and TRBJ2-7, with D possibly called TRBD1 or TRBD2 (5 bases each). The CDR3 contains 14 residues. Trimming took off 0 bases at V and 2 bases at J, with 8 bases between the two ends. Germline V CDR1 and CDR2: MNHEY, SVGEGT. The CDR3 coding sequence is TGTGCCAGCAGTTACTCCGGGACCCCCTACGAGCAGTACTTC. It translates to CASSYSGTPYEQYF.

There are many counts of this clonotype. The chain is built from TRBV7-9 and TRBJ1-1; D call uncertain. The ends were cut back, 8 bases at V and 6 bases at J, with 7 bases in the middle. This CDR3 is 10 amino acids long. Germline values: CDR1 SEHNR, CDR2 FQNEAQ (reference sequence). The CDR3 is CASPEAEAFF. The CDR3 nucleotides read TGTGCCAGCCCAGAAGCTGAAGCTTTCTTT.

Ten or more counts support this clonotype. The gene calls are TRBV6-5 and TRBJ1-1; TRBD1 might be the D (5 bases). There are 13 residues in the CDR3. Looked up from germline, CDR1 is MNHEY and CDR2 is SVGAGI. Trimming took off 5 bases at V and 0 bases at J, with 7 bases between the two ends. The CDR3 reads CASSRGMNTEAFF. The CDR3 DNA reads TGTGCCAGCAGTCGGGGGATGAACACTGAAGCTTTCTTT.

V usage is TRBV6-5 and J usage is TRBJ2-3; either TRBD1 or TRBD2 may fit D (5 bases each). The CDR3 extends over 15 amino acids. Germline V gene data show CDR1 as MNHEY and CDR2 as SVGAGI. V dropped 6 bases and J dropped 2 bases, with 15 bases sitting between them. Here the CDR3 reads CASSLRGGLTDTQYF. In DNA, the CDR3 is TGTGCCAGCAGCCTGAGGGGCGGACTCACAGATACGCAGTATTTT.

This clonotype has a count of ten or more. The rearrangement joins TRBV20-1 to TRBJ2-4, with unresolved D. The V and J ends lost 7 bases and 8 bases respectively, with 12 bases between them. The germline V gene has CDR1 DFQATT and CDR2 SNEGSKA (reference sequence). The CDR3 covers 11 residues. The DNA for the CDR3 is TGCAGTGGGGCTCGGGCAGACATTCAGTACTTC. The encoded protein is CSGARADIQYF.

This clonotype appeared many times. The V call is TRBV11-3, the J call TRBJ2-3; TRBD1 agrees at 11 bases. Germline V gene sequence: CDR1 SGHNT, CDR2 YENEEA. V was pared by 5 bases and J by 5 bases, with 6 bases of the junction left unmatched. CDR3 length equals 15 residues. The CDR3 is CASSLPGTGGDTQYF. As DNA, the CDR3 is TGTGCCAGCAGCCTTCCCGGGACAGGGGGAGATACGCAGTATTTT.